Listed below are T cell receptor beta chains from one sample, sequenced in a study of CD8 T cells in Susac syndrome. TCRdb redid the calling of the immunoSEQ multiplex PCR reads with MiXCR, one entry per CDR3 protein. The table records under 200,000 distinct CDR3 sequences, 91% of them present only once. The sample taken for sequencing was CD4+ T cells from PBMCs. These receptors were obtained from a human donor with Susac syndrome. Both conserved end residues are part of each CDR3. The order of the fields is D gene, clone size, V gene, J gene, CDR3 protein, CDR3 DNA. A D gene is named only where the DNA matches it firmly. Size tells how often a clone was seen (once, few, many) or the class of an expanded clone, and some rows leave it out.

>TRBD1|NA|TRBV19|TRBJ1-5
CASSPGQALKLGKSVDQPQHF
TGTGCCAGTAGTCCCGGACAGGCCCTGAAACTAGGGAAATCCGTTGATCAGCCCCAGCATTTT
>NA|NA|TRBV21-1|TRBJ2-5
CASSNWPDRAGTQYF
TGTGCCAGCAGCAATTGGCCCGACAGGGCGGGGACCCAGTACTTC
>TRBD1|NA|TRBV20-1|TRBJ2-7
CSARDRDYEQYF
TGCAGTGCAAGGGACAGGGATTACGAGCAGTACTTC
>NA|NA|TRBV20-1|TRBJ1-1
CSARLGGRVDTEAFF
TGCAGTGCTAGACTGGGGGGGAGGGTTGACACTGAAGCTTTCTTT
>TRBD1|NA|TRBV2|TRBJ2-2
CAGQGASDTGELFF
TGTGCCGGACAGGGGGCAAGCGACACCGGGGAGCTGTTTTTT
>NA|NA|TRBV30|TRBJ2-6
CAWTRGLMANVLTF
TGTGCCTGGACCAGGGGCCTGATGGCCAACGTCCTGACTTTC
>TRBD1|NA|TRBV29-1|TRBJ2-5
CSVEPRDRGVPGETQYF
TGCAGCGTTGAGCCGAGGGACAGGGGAGTACCTGGAGAGACCCAGTACTTC
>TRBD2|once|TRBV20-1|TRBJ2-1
CSATSMGLAGGSYNEQFF
TGCAGTGCTACCAGTATGGGACTAGCGGGAGGCTCCTACAATGAGCAGTTCTTC
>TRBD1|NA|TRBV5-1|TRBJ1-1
CASSVGTATQNTEAFF
TGCGCCAGCAGCGTAGGGACAGCAACTCAAAACACTGAAGCTTTCTTT
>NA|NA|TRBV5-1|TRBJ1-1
CASSSLRVRTEAFF
TGCGCCAGCAGCAGCCTCCGGGTCCGCACTGAAGCTTTCTTT
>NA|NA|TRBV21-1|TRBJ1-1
CASSETAINTEAFF
TGTGCCAGCAGCGAGACAGCAATTAACACTGAAGCTTTCTTT
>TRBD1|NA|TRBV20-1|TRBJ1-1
CSASNAGGIMNTEAFF
TGCAGTGCTAGCAACGCAGGGGGGATCATGAACACTGAAGCTTTCTTT
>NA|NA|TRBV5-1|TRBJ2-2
CASSVFGVMSTANTGELFF
TGCGCCAGCAGTGTATTCGGAGTGATGTCGACGGCTAACACCGGGGAGCTGTTTTTT
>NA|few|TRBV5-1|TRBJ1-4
CASSLAGTENEKLFF
TGCGCCAGCAGCTTGGCCGGGACGGAAAATGAAAAACTGTTTTTT
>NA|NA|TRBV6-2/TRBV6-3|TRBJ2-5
CASSPDGSGETQYF
TGTGCCAGCAGCCCGGACGGGAGCGGAGAGACCCAGTACTTC
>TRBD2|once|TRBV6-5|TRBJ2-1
CASSRLAGGGEQFF
TGTGCCAGCAGTCGGCTAGCGGGAGGAGGTGAGCAGTTCTTC
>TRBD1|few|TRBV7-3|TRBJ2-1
CASSLTGSSYNEQFF
TGTGCCAGCAGCTTGACAGGGAGCTCCTACAATGAGCAGTTCTTC
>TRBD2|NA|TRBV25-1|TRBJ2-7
CASTPEREPYEQYF
TGTGCCAGCACCCCGGAGCGGGAGCCTTACGAGCAGTACTTC
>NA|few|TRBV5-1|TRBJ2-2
CASSFGANTGELFF
TGCGCCAGCAGCTTTGGCGCGAACACCGGGGAGCTGTTTTTT
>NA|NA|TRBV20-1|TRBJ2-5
CSVTQPPVQETQYF
TGCAGTGTTACCCAACCGCCGGTCCAAGAGACCCAGTACTTC
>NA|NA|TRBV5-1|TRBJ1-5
CASSLDNPNQPQHF
TGCGCCAGCAGCCTAGACAACCCAAATCAGCCCCAGCATTTT
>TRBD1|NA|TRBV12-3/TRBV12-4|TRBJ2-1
CASSPTGGSYNEQFF
TGTGCCAGCAGTCCCACAGGGGGCTCCTACAATGAGCAGTTCTTC
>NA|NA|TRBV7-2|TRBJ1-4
CASSLGQDSLATNEKLFF
TGTGCCAGCAGCTTAGGACAGGACAGCCTAGCAACTAATGAAAAACTGTTTTTT
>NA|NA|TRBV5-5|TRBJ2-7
CASSLELPSSYEQYF
TGTGCCAGCAGCTTGGAGCTCCCGAGCTCCTACGAGCAGTACTTC
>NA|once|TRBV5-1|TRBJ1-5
CASSPGGGNQPQHF
TGCGCCAGCAGCCCCGGGGGCGGCAATCAGCCCCAGCATTTT
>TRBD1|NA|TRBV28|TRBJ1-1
CASTTAGQGNTEAFF
TGTGCCAGCACCACAGCGGGACAGGGAAACACTGAAGCTTTCTTT
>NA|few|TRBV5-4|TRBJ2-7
CASSLGLYEQYF
TGTGCCAGCAGCTTGGGTCTCTACGAGCAGTACTTC
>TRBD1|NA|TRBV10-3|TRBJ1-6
CAIREGARNSPLHF
TGTGCCATCAGGGAGGGGGCTCGAAATTCACCCCTCCACTTT
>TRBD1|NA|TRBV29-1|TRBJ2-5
CSVGGGVRETQYF
TGCAGCGTTGGAGGGGGCGTACGGGAGACCCAGTACTTC
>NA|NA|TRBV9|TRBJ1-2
CASNLEGNYGYTF
TGTGCCAGCAACCTCGAGGGAAACTATGGCTACACCTTC
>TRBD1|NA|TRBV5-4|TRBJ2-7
CASSWGQGVIGSYEQYF
TGTGCCAGCAGCTGGGGACAGGGGGTCATCGGCTCCTACGAGCAGTACTTC
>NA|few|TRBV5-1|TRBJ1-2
CASSLGPEQGWDGYTF
TGCGCCAGCAGCTTGGGACCCGAACAGGGTTGGGATGGCTACACCTTC
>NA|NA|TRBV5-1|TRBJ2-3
CASSMGEYTDTQYF
TGCGCCAGCAGTATGGGAGAGTACACAGATACGCAGTATTTT
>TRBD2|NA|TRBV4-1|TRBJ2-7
CASSQPNGTSGRAPSYEQYF
TGCGCCAGCAGCCAACCCAACGGGACTAGCGGGAGAGCCCCAAGCTACGAGCAGTACTTC
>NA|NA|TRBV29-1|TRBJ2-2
CSARTGGAQGTGELFF
TGCAGCGCTCGAACCGGTGGGGCCCAGGGCACCGGGGAGCTGTTTTTT
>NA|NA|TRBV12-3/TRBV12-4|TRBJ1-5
CASSLIYNQPQHF
TGTGCCAGCAGTTTAATCTACAATCAGCCCCAGCATTTT
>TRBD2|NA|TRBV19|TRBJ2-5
CASKSAGAGETQYF
TGTGCCAGTAAGTCAGCGGGGGCCGGAGAGACCCAGTACTTC
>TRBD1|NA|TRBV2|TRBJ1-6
CASSVWTYPLRDRASPLHF
TGTGCCAGCAGTGTTTGGACTTACCCGCTCCGGGACAGGGCTTCACCCCTCCACTTT
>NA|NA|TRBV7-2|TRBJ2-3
CASSAFGGGDTQYF
TGTGCCAGCAGCGCCTTTGGAGGGGGAGATACGCAGTATTTT
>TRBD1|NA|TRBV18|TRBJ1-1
CASSLLGGSGTEAFF
TGTGCCAGCTCACTTTTAGGGGGCTCGGGGACTGAAGCTTTCTTT
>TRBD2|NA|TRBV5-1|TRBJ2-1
CASSFVGLAGGNEQFF
TGCGCCAGCAGCTTTGTTGGACTAGCGGGAGGCAATGAGCAGTTCTTC
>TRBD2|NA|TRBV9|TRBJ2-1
CASSVAGTSYYNEQFF
TGTGCCAGCAGCGTAGCCGGGACTAGTTACTACAATGAGCAGTTCTTC
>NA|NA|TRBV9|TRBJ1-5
CASSVGVIGNQPQHF
TGTGCCAGCAGCGTAGGAGTAATCGGCAATCAGCCCCAGCATTTT
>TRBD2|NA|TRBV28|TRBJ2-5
CASSLLAGNQETQYF
TGTGCCAGCAGTTTGCTAGCGGGGAACCAAGAGACCCAGTACTTC
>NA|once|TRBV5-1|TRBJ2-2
CASSLDVTDTGELFF
TGCGCCAGCAGCTTGGACGTGACAGATACCGGGGAGCTGTTTTTT
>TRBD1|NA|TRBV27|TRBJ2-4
CASSLIGGRDIQYF
TGTGCCAGCAGTTTGATAGGGGGCAGGGACATTCAGTACTTC
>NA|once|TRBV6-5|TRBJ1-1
CASSTTGLNTEAFF
TGTGCCAGCAGTACTACTGGGCTGAACACTGAAGCTTTCTTT
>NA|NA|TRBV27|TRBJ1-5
CASRNRNQPQHF
TGTGCCAGCAGAAACAGAAATCAGCCCCAGCATTTT
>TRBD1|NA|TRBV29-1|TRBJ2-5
CSVRQGKQETQYF
TGCAGCGTTCGACAGGGTAAACAAGAGACCCAGTACTTC
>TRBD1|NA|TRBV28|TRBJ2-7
CASREGTASTYEQYF
TGTGCCAGCAGGGAAGGGACAGCGAGTACCTACGAGCAGTACTTC
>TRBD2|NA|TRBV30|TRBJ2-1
CAWKTSAQYNEQFF
TGTGCCTGGAAAACTAGCGCGCAATACAATGAGCAGTTCTTC
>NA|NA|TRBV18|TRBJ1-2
CASSPKGIFNYGYTF
TGTGCCAGCTCACCCAAAGGAATTTTTAACTATGGCTACACCTTC
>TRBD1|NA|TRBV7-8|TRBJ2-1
CASSLGTGGLNEQFF
TGTGCCAGCAGCTTAGGGACAGGGGGTTTAAATGAGCAGTTCTTC